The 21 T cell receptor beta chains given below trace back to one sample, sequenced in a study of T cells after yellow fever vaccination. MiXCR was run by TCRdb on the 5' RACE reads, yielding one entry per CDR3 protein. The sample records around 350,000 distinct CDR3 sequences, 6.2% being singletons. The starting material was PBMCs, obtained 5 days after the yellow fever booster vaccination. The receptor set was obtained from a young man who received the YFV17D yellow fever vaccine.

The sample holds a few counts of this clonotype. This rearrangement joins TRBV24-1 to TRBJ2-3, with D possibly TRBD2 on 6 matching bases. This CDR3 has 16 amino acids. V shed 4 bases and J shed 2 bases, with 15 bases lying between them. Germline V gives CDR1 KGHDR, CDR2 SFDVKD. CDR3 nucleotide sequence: TGTGCCACCAGTGACACCCGGACTAAGAACACAGATACGCAGTATTTT. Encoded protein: CATSDTRTKNTDTQYF.

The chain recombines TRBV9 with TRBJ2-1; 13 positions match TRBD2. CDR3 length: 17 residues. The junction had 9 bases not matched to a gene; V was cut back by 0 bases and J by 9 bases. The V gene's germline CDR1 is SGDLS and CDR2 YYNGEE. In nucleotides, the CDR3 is TGTGCCAGCAGCGTAGGAAGCGGACTAGCGGGAGTGGTTGAGCAGTTCTTC. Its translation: CASSVGSGLAGVVEQFF.

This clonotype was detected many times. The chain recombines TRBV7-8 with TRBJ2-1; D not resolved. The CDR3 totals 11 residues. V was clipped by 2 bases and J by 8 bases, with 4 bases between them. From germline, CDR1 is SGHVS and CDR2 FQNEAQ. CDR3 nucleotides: TGTGCCAGCAGCTTATCCGATGAGCAGTTCTTC. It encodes CASSLSDEQFF.

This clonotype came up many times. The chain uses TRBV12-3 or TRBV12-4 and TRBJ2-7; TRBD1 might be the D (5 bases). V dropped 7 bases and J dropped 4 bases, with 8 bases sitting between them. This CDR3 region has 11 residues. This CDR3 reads CASTTGYEQYF. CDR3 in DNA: TGTGCCAGCACCACAGGATACGAGCAGTACTTC.

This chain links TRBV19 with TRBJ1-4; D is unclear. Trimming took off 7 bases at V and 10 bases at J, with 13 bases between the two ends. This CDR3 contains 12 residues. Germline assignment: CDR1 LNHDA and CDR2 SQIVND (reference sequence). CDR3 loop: CASTGKERKLFF. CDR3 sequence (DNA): TGTGCCAGTACTGGGAAAGAGCGAAAACTGTTTTTT.

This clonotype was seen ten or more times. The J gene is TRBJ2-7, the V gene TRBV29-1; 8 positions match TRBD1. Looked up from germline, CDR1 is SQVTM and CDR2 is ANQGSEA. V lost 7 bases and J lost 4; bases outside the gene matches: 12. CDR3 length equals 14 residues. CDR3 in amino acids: CSGKAGTGGYEQYF. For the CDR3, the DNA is TGCAGCGGAAAAGCCGGGACAGGAGGATACGAGCAGTACTTC.

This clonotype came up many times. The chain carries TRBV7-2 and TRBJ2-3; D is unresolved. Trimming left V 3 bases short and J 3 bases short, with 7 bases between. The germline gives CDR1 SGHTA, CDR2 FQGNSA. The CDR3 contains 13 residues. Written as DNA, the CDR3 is TGTGCCAGCAGCTTCCCTAAGACAGATACGCAGTATTTT. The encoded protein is CASSFPKTDTQYF.

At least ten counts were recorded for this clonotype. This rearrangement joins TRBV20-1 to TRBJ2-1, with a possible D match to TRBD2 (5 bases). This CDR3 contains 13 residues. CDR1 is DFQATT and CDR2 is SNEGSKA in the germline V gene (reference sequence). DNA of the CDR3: TGCAGCAAAACTAGTCCTCCCTACAATGAGCAGTTCTTC. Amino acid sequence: CSKTSPPYNEQFF.

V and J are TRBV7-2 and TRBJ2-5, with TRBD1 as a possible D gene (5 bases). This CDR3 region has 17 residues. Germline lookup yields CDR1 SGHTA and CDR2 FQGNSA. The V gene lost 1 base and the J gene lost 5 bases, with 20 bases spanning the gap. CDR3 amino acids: CASSLGSSQQGWETQYF. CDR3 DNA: TGTGCCAGCAGCTTAGGGTCTTCTCAGCAGGGATGGGAGACCCAGTACTTC. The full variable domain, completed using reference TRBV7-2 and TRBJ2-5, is GAGVSQSPSNKVTEKGKDVELRCDPISGHTALYWYRQSLGQGLEFLIYFQGNSAPDKSGLPSDRFSAERTGGSVSTLTIQRTQQEDSAVYLCASSLGSSQQGWETQYFGPGTRLLVL.

CDR3 in amino acids: CASSLWGQGKNIQYF. CDR3 sequence (DNA): TGTGCCAGCAGCTTATGGGGACAGGGCAAAAACATTCAGTACTTC. The rearrangement joins TRBV7-6 to TRBJ2-4; 9 bases match TRBD1. V shed 2 bases and J 3 bases; nucleotides not matched to a gene: 2. The CDR3 runs to 15 residues. The V gene's germline CDR1 is SGHVS and CDR2 FNYEAQ.

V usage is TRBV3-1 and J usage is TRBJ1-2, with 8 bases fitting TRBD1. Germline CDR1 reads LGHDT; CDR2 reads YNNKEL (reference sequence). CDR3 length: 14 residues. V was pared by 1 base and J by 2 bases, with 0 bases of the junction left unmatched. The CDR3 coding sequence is TGTGCCAGCAGCCAAGCAGGGGGCAACTATGGCTACACCTTC. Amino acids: CASSQAGGNYGYTF.

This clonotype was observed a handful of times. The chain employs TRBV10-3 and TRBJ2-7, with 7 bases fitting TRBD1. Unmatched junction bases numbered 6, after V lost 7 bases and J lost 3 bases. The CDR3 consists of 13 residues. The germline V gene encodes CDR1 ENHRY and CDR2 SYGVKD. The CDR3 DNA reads TGTGCCATCACCCAGGGGGACAGCTACGAGCAGTACTTC. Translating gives CAITQGDSYEQYF.

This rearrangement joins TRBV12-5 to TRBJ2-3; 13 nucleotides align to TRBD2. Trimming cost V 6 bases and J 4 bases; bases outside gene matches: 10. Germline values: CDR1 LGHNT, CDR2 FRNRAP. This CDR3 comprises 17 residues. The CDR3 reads CASGPPGLAGVPDTQYF. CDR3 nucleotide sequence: TGTGCTAGTGGCCCCCCCGGACTAGCGGGAGTTCCAGATACGCAGTATTTT.

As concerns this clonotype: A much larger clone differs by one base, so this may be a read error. DNA of the CDR3: TGTGCCAGCAGAAAAACTGCAGCCTCCGGGGGGCTGTTTTTT. Residues: CASRKTAASGGLFF. The chain combines TRBV7-2 with TRBJ2-2, with D perhaps TRBD2 (6 bases). There are 14 residues in the CDR3. The V gene's germline CDR1 is SGHTA and CDR2 FQGNSA.

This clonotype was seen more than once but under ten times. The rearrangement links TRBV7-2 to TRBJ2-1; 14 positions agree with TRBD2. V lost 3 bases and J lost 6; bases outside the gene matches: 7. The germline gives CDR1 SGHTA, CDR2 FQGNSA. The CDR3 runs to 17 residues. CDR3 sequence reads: CASSFRTSGRPSNEQFF. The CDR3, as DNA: TGTGCCAGCAGCTTCCGGACTAGCGGGAGGCCCAGCAATGAGCAGTTCTTC. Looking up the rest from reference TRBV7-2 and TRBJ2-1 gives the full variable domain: GAGVSQSPSNKVTEKGKDVELRCDPISGHTALYWYRQSLGQGLEFLIYFQGNSAPDKSGLPSDRFSAERTGGSVSTLTIQRTQQEDSAVYLCASSFRTSGRPSNEQFFGPGTRLTVL.

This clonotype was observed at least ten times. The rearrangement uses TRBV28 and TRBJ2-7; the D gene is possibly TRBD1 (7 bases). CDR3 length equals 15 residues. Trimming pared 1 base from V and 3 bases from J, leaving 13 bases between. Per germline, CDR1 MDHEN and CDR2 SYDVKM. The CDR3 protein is CASSLLGQGGYEQYF. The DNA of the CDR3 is TGTGCCAGCAGTTTATTGGGGCAGGGGGGCTACGAGCAGTACTTC.

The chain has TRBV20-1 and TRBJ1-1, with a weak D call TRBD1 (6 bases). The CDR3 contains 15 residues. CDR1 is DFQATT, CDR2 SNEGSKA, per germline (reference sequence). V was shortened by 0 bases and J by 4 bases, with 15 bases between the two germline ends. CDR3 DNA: TGCAGTGCTAGAGAGTGGGGGGGCAGGAGCACTGAAGCTTTCTTT. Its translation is CSAREWGGRSTEAFF.

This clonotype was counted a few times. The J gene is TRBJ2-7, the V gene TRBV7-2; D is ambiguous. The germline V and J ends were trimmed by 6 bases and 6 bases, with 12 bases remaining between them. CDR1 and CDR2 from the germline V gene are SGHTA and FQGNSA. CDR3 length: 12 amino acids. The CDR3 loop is CASRTLGSEQYF. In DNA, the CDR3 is TGTGCCAGCAGGACTTTAGGTTCCGAGCAGTACTTC.

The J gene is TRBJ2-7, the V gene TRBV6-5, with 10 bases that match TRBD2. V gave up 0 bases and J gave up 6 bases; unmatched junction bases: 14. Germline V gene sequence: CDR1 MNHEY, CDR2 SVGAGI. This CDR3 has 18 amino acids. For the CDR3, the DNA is TGTGCCAGCAGTTACTCCGTGCCCCTAGCGGGAGAATCTTCCGAGCAGTACTTC. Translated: CASSYSVPLAGESSEQYF.

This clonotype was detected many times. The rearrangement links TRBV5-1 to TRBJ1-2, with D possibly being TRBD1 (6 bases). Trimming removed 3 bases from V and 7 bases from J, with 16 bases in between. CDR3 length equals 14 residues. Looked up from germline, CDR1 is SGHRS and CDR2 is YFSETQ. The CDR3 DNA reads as TGCGCCAGCAGCTACAACGACAGGATGGGTGGCTACACCTTC. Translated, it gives CASSYNDRMGGYTF.

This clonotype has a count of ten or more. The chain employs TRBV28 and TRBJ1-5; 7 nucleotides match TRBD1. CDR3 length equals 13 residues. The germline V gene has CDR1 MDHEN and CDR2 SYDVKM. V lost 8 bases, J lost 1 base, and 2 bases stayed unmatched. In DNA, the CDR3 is TGTGCCAGCCGACAGGGAAGCAATCAGCCCCAGCATTTT. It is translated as CASRQGSNQPQHF.